This is a list of T cell receptor beta chains from one sample in a study of shared clonotypes between healthy human individuals. The repertoire was sequenced with immunoSEQ multiplex PCR; TCRdb's copy has only in-frame clones and lacks some. The table shows about 1.5 million clones, with around 98% occurring only once. Sequenced input: naive CD4+ T cells sorted from blood. The receptor set was obtained from a man aged 25-40 years in good health. Both conserved end residues are part of each CDR3. D genes are given only for firm matches. The listing skips clone size in some rows; elsewhere it reads once, few, many or a size class.

-	few	TRBV14	TRBJ1-4	TGTGCCAGCAGCCAAGAATCCTGGCGGAATGAAAAACTGTTTTTT	CASSQESWRNEKLFF
-	-	TRBV6-1	TRBJ2-5	TGTGCCACCTCCCGTAGGCACAGTGAAGAGACCCAGTACTTC	CATSRRHSEETQYF
-	-	TRBV11-2	TRBJ2-5	TGTGCCAGCAGCTTAGGATCGTTTTGGGCAGGGGCGTCCGAAGAGACCCAGTACTTC	CASSLGSFWAGASEETQYF
-	once	TRBV14	TRBJ2-1	TGTGCCAGCAGCCAAGTGGTCAGGGTGGAGCAGTTCTTC	CASSQVVRVEQFF
TRBD1	once	TRBV5-4	TRBJ1-2	TGTGCCAGCAGCTTTGGGACAGGAGCTAACTATGGCTACACCTTC	CASSFGTGANYGYTF
-	-	TRBV2	TRBJ2-5	TGTGCCAGCAGCCGACAGGGTGGGGAGGGCGAGACCCAGTACTTC	CASSRQGGEGETQYF
-	-	TRBV28	TRBJ2-7	TGTGCCAGCGGAGGGGCTTGGGAGCAGTACTTC	CASGGAWEQYF
TRBD1	-	TRBV10-3	TRBJ1-2	TGTGCCATCAGTGAGGGGACAGGGAGGGATGGCTACACCTTC	CAISEGTGRDGYTF
-	-	TRBV15	TRBJ2-3	TGTGCCACCAGCCCCTCTTTAGTCTATACGCAGTATTTT	CATSPSLVYTQYF
-	-	TRBV5-6	TRBJ2-7	TGTGCCAGCAGCCGGAAGGGGGCCTACGAGCAGTACTTC	CASSRKGAYEQYF
-	-	TRBV7-9	TRBJ2-7	TGTGCCTCACAGGCGGGACTCTACGAGCAGTACTTC	CASQAGLYEQYF
-	-	TRBV5-1	TRBJ2-1	TGCGCCAGCAGCTTATGGACAGATAACAATGAGCAGTTCTTC	CASSLWTDNNEQFF
-	-	TRBV18	TRBJ1-4	TGTGCCAGCTCACCAGGGAGGGAGAGAAAACTGTTTTTT	CASSPGRERKLFF
TRBD1	-	TRBV27	TRBJ1-1	TGTGCCAGCAGTTCCACAGGGGTCACTGAAGCTTTCTTT	CASSSTGVTEAFF
-	-	TRBV5-6	TRBJ1-2	TGTGCCAGCAGCTTGACAGGCACTAACTATGGCTACACCTTC	CASSLTGTNYGYTF
-	-	TRBV6-5	TRBJ2-2	TGTGCCAGCAGAACCCAGGGGCAGGGCACCGGGGAGCTGTTTTTT	CASRTQGQGTGELFF
-	-	TRBV9	TRBJ2-2	TGTGCCAGCAGCGTAGAACCAATCAACACCGGGGAGCTGTTTTTT	CASSVEPINTGELFF
-	-	TRBV18	TRBJ1-4	TGTGCCAGCTCACTGGCATTGGGATCTAATGAAAAACTGTTTTTT	CASSLALGSNEKLFF
-	-	TRBV11-2	TRBJ2-5	TGTGCCAGCAGCTTGTCTTCCTGGGTCGGTGAGACCCAGTACTTC	CASSLSSWVGETQYF
-	-	TRBV19	TRBJ1-2	TGTGCCGGCTCGGACAGAAACTATGGCTACACCTTC	CAGSDRNYGYTF
TRBD2	few	TRBV7-2	TRBJ2-7	TGTGCCAGCAGCTTAGCGTCTTTGCGGGAGGGGTACGAGCAGTACTTC	CASSLASLREGYEQYF
-	once	TRBV19	TRBJ2-5	TGTGCCAGTAGTCAATTAAGGTCGGGAGAGACCCAGTACTTC	CASSQLRSGETQYF
-	-	TRBV7-3	TRBJ1-5	TGTGCCAGCAGCTCATCTAGCAATCAGCCCCAGCATTTT	CASSSSSNQPQHF
-	-	TRBV7-9	TRBJ1-5	TGTGCCAGCAGCTTGGATAGCAATCAGCCCCAGCATTTT	CASSLDSNQPQHF
-	-	TRBV7-3	TRBJ2-3	TGTGCCAGCAGCTTAGCCAGCACAGATACGCAGTATTTT	CASSLASTDTQYF
-	-	TRBV5-4	TRBJ2-1	TGTGCCAGCAGCTTGGTAGAGGGGAGTTTGGATGAGCAGTTCTTC	CASSLVEGSLDEQFF
TRBD2	-	TRBV9	TRBJ2-2	TGTGCCAGCAGCTTATGGACTAGCGGGAGATCGGGGGAGCTGTTTTTT	CASSLWTSGRSGELFF
-	once	TRBV29-1	TRBJ1-1	TGCAGCTCCGACCAATCGGGGGAAGCTTTCTTT	CSSDQSGEAFF
-	-	TRBV4-3	TRBJ1-1	TGCGCCAGCAGCTTCCGAGGGACTGAAGCTTTCTTT	CASSFRGTEAFF
TRBD2	-	TRBV5-1	TRBJ2-3	TGCGCCAGCAGCGTGGACCAAGCGGGAGGGAGCACAGATACGCAGTATTTT	CASSVDQAGGSTDTQYF
-	-	TRBV6-5	TRBJ1-2	TGTGCCAGCAGCCTAAAGGTCCAGGGCCAAAGTGGCTACACCTTC	CASSLKVQGQSGYTF
-	-	TRBV29-1	TRBJ2-5	TGCAGCGCAAGAGTAGGGTCAGAGACCCAGTACTTC	CSARVGSETQYF
TRBD2	-	TRBV28	TRBJ2-3	TGTGCCAGCAGTTTAGTCCCGAGTCGCGGGGGGAACACAGATACGCAGTATTTT	CASSLVPSRGGNTDTQYF
-	-	TRBV28	TRBJ2-2	TGTGCCAGCAGTCGTCCTCGCGGGATAATCGCCGGGGAGCTGTTTTTT	CASSRPRGIIAGELFF
TRBD1	-	TRBV19	TRBJ1-2	TGTGCCAGTAGTTTACCGGGACAGGGCTATGGCTACACCTTC	CASSLPGQGYGYTF
-	-	TRBV5-1	TRBJ1-5	TGCGCCAGCAGCTTTAGGCCTAATCAGCCCCAGCATTTT	CASSFRPNQPQHF
TRBD1	-	TRBV5-1	TRBJ1-1	TGCGCCAGCAGCCAAAACAGGGGCGCGGGGACTGAAGCTTTCTTT	CASSQNRGAGTEAFF
-	-	TRBV15	TRBJ1-4	TGTGCCACCAGCAGAGGACCTGCTGAGATAAAACTGTTTTTT	CATSRGPAEIKLFF
TRBD1	-	TRBV29-1	TRBJ1-5	TGCAGCGTTGCGGGGACAGGCAATCAGCCCCAGCATTTT	CSVAGTGNQPQHF
-	-	TRBV7-9	TRBJ2-1	TGTGCCAGCAACTTTGGGACTCGGAATGAGCAGTTCTTC	CASNFGTRNEQFF
-	-	TRBV4-3	TRBJ2-3	TGCGCCAGCAGCCAAAGACTCAGGGCCGCAGATTCAGATACGCAGTATTTT	CASSQRLRAADSDTQYF
-	-	TRBV27	TRBJ1-2	TGTGCCAGCAGTTGGGATCACCAAGGGGGCTACACCTTC	CASSWDHQGGYTF
-	-	TRBV6-6	TRBJ1-5	TGTGCCAGCAGTCCAGGGGTCTACCCTCAGCCCCAGCATTTT	CASSPGVYPQPQHF
-	once	TRBV5-1	TRBJ2-1	TGCGCCAGCAGCCTCGGCCTACAGGGAACCTACAATGAGCAGTTCTTC	CASSLGLQGTYNEQFF
-	-	TRBV11-2	TRBJ1-5	TGTGCCAGCAGTTCGACAAGGGGAAGCAATCAGCCCCAGCATTTT	CASSSTRGSNQPQHF
-	-	TRBV18	TRBJ2-7	TGTGCCAGCTCACTGCCGGGACTCCGGTTCGAGCAGTACTTC	CASSLPGLRFEQYF
-	-	TRBV19	TRBJ2-7	TGTGCCAGTAGTTTCGGGGGCACCTACGAGCAGTACTTC	CASSFGGTYEQYF
-	-	TRBV15	TRBJ2-5	TGTGCCACCAGCCGAATCGGAGTGGAGACCCAGTACTTC	CATSRIGVETQYF
-	-	TRBV30	TRBJ2-1	TGTGCCTGGGGCTCCGGTTCCCTCTCGCGGGGATCCTACAATGAGCAGTTCTTC	CAWGSGSLSRGSYNEQFF
-	-	TRBV4-1	TRBJ2-7	TGCGCCAGCAGCCAAGATAAACCGTCCTCCTACGAGCAGTACTTC	CASSQDKPSSYEQYF
-	-	TRBV27	TRBJ2-1	TGTGCCAGCAGTTTATTGGGCAGCGGACCTTACAATGAGCAGTTCTTC	CASSLLGSGPYNEQFF
-	-	TRBV29-1	TRBJ1-1	TGCAGCGTTGGTAGGGGAGGTCGAGTCACTGAAGCTTTCTTT	CSVGRGGRVTEAFF
TRBD1	-	TRBV5-1	TRBJ2-7	TGCGCCAGCAGCCTTGAGACAGGGGACAAAGGCGAGCAGTACTTC	CASSLETGDKGEQYF
-	-	TRBV5-6	TRBJ1-5	TGTGCCAGCAGCTTGCTTAGCAGGGTAACTCATCAGCCCCAGCATTTT	CASSLLSRVTHQPQHF
TRBD1	-	TRBV2	TRBJ1-1	TGTGCCAGCATAGAACAGGGGCAGGCTGAAGCTTTCTTT	CASIEQGQAEAFF
-	-	TRBV29-1	TRBJ1-1	TGCAGCGTTGTGCCCCATGTGAACACTGAAGCTTTCTTT	CSVVPHVNTEAFF
-	-	TRBV9	TRBJ2-3	TGTGCCAGCAGCCCACCGGGCCTAGGAGATACGCAGTATTTT	CASSPPGLGDTQYF
-	-	TRBV18	TRBJ2-7	TGTGCCAGCTCACTTCAGACGCCGAGGGGGTGGCTCGAGCAGTACTTC	CASSLQTPRGWLEQYF
-	-	TRBV4-1	TRBJ2-3	TGCGCCAGCAGCCAAGTTCTCCCTGGCACAGATACGCAGTATTTT	CASSQVLPGTDTQYF
TRBD2	-	TRBV7-2	TRBJ2-2	TGTGCCAGCAGCCCCCTAGGGCGGGAGTATAATGGCGGGGAGCTGTTTTTT	CASSPLGREYNGGELFF